This T cell receptor (beta chain) is from a study of blood T cell repertoires in COVID-19 (dated by TCRdb to 2020 to 2022). As for the study more broadly: Samples covering the acute and convalescent phases of COVID-19 were provided by collaborators in the United States, Italy and Spain. The prospective study material was composed of cDNA or gDNA derived from T cells, B-cell-depleted T cells, or PBMCs. A de-identified subject ID, COVID-19 status, age in years and sex were almost always included in the sample metadata. The repertoires were released in a freely available public database meant as a resource for research on the immune response to SARS-CoV-2. Where available, HLA class I and class II types were obtained from metadata supplied by the sample provider rather than from assay-based typing. Samples came from the ongoing ImmuneRACE study (first 160 participants) plus 1,254 subjects from 6 global collaborators. Deeply sampled blood TCRbeta repertoires from subjects exposed to, actively infected with, or recovered from COVID-19 were included in the dataset.

The immunoSEQ Assay, a bias-controlled multiplex PCR, was used to amplify TCRbeta CDR3 regions from genomic DNA. Per the source publication's procedure: Within the assay, amplification of reference gene primers was used to estimate how many nucleated cells each sample contained. To quantify the absolute abundance of each unique TCRbeta CDR3 rearrangement, sequence reads were collapsed and filtered. For each sample, productive Simpson clonality was calculated as the square root of Simpson's diversity index across productive rearrangements. TCRdb took over this immuneACCESS table, retaining in-frame rearrangements with V and J assigned. Such tables are incomplete; in checked studies, under half of the missing clones stem from an unresolved V gene, and the remainder is unexplained. Clone size and V and J calls were adopted from that table, with D and trimming inferred from the DNA. In all, the sample holds 170,000 or so clones, and roughly 90% of those were seen once. The ten largest clones capture approximately 6.6% of the sample.

CDR1 and CDR2 are drawn from the germline V gene: SQVTM, ANQGSEA. V trim: 1 base; J trim: 4 bases; unmatched bases: 7. The CDR3 sequence holds 16 residues, the cysteine and phenylalanine included. Only the CDR3 DNA stays, 48 bases, in frame from base 1. Details on this clone: This receptor's antigen is unknown. The input lacks base qualities; no much larger clone sits a single base away.

Enrolling through a virtual design, the prospective study's participants ranged in age from roughly 18 to 95 years and lived across roughly 23 United States geographic areas. In the prospective study, cohorts were assigned on the basis of participant-reported clinical history obtained from a screening survey and a study questionnaire. Recovered participants in ImmuneRACE Cohort 3 were defined as having two consecutive negative NP/OP PCR tests, clearance from a healthcare professional, or resolution of symptoms. In the prospective study, whole blood, serum and a nasopharyngeal or oropharyngeal swab were collected from each participant by mobile phlebotomists. Additional blood draws and questionnaires over an approximately 2-month period could optionally be provided by prospective study participants. Before DNA extraction, prospective study blood samples were shipped either frozen or at room temperature.

What the research found in general, with its limitations: Clinical and demographic metadata were provided uncurated, with the amount varying by source and participant.

The material sequenced was PBMCs or T cells enriched from blood (not recorded which). This sequence uses TRBV29-1 and TRBJ2-3; 11 central bases correspond to TRBD2. This TCR came from a woman aged 45-60 years who had recovered from COVID-19. CDR3 sequence: CSVEGSLAGGSDTQYF. The DNA sequence is TGCAGCGTTGAAGGTTCCCTAGCGGGGGGCTCAGATACGCAGTATTTT.